The 27 T cell receptor beta chains in this list originate from one sample, sequenced in a study of a mutant IDH1 vaccine in newly diagnosed glioma. Sequencing used immunoSEQ multiplex PCR; TCRdb keeps in-frame clones, though not all of them. The table includes about 120,000 clones, about four fifths detected once. Described time point: week 11, during vaccination. Vaccination comprised doses that each held 300 ug of mutant IDH1 20-mer peptide, plus topical imiquimod. These receptors lack a known antigen. The specimen was PBMCs, collected from a glioma patient whose treatment included an IDH1 peptide vaccine. These receptors all come from a man in his forties with glioma.

The CDR3 bases are TGTGCCAGCAGCTTATTCACCGGGGGGCTAACGTCTGGAAACACCATATATTTT. This translates into CASSLFTGGLTSGNTIYF. The gene calls are TRBV7-2 and TRBJ1-3, with D maybe TRBD1 (6 bases). V was trimmed by 2 bases and J by 1 base, leaving 18 bases between them. This CDR3 is 18 amino acids long. Germline V lookup: CDR1 SGHTA, CDR2 FQGNSA.

The chain has TRBV27 and TRBJ2-7, with a tentative D call TRBD2 (6 bases). The V and J ends lost 2 bases and 1 base respectively, with 12 bases between them. The V gene's germline CDR1 is MNHEY and CDR2 SMNVEV (reference sequence). The length of the CDR3 is 15 residues. The DNA for the CDR3 is TGTGCCAGCAGTTTAAAGGCTAGCGATTCCTACGAGCAGTACTTC. It is translated as CASSLKASDSYEQYF.

V usage is TRBV19 and J usage is TRBJ2-1, with D maybe TRBD2 (6 bases). Germline loops: CDR1 LNHDA, CDR2 SQIVND (reference sequence). V lost 5 bases, J lost 3 bases, and 8 bases lay in between. The CDR3 loop spans 13 amino acids. CDR3 region: CASSLTSYNEQFF. As DNA, the CDR3 is TGTGCCAGTAGTCTGACTAGCTACAATGAGCAGTTCTTC.

This clone turned up a few times. The chain links TRBV19 to TRBJ1-5; D uncertain. The CDR3 is 13 residues long. Germline CDR1 reads LNHDA; CDR2 reads SQIVND (reference sequence). V was cut by 3 bases and J by 4 bases, with 7 bases left in between. The CDR3 is CASSIEINQPQHF. In DNA, the CDR3 is TGTGCCAGTAGTATTGAAATAAATCAGCCCCAGCATTTT. The full variable domain, in which reference TRBV19 and TRBJ1-5 provide the parts outside the CDR3, is DGGITQSPKYLFRKEGQNVTLSCEQNLNHDAMYWYRQDPGQGLRLIYYSQIVNDFQKGDIAEGYSVSREKKESFPLTVTSAQKNPTAFYLCASSIEINQPQHFGDGTRLSIL.

The rearrangement uses TRBV28 and TRBJ1-2; D not resolved. The CDR3 is made up of 14 amino acids. CDR1 is MDHEN, CDR2 SYDVKM, per germline. Between the trimmed V and J ends, which lost 5 bases and 2 bases, there was a span of 12 bases. CDR3 amino acids: CASSPRTGNYGYTF. CDR3 DNA: TGTGCCAGCAGTCCCCGGACGGGGAACTATGGCTACACCTTC.

This clone was seen a handful of times. This sequence joins TRBV5-6 and TRBJ1-1, with a possible D match to TRBD1 (5 bases). This CDR3 is built from 14 residues. Germline loops: CDR1 SGHDT, CDR2 YYEEEE. V was trimmed by 0 bases and J by 5 bases, leaving 11 bases between them. This chain's CDR3 is CASSLVAGLTEAFF. CDR3 nucleotides: TGTGCCAGCAGCTTGGTGGCAGGGTTGACTGAAGCTTTCTTT.

The chain recombines TRBV5-6 with TRBJ1-1; D unclear. V was clipped by 2 bases and J by 0 bases, with 11 bases between them. Germline-derived CDR1 and CDR2 are SGHDT and YYEEEE. The CDR3 contains 15 residues. The CDR3 DNA sequence: TGTGCCAGCAGCTTAAATCCGGGGATGAACACTGAAGCTTTCTTT. This encodes CASSLNPGMNTEAFF.

The chain links TRBV30 to TRBJ2-5, with TRBD2 matching over 8 bases. Trimming cost V 3 bases and J 1 base; bases outside gene matches: 4. The CDR3 is made up of 14 amino acids. In germline, CDR1 is GTSNPN, CDR2 SVGIG (reference sequence). This CDR3 reads CAWSGAGAQETQYF. CDR3 bases: TGTGCCTGGAGCGGAGCGGGGGCCCAAGAGACCCAGTACTTC.

This clone was recorded only once. The V and J genes are TRBV7-8 and TRBJ2-5, with D uncertain. There are 12 residues in the CDR3. Trimming left V 2 bases short and J 4 bases short, with 5 bases between. The V gene's germline CDR1 is SGHVS and CDR2 FQNEAQ. The CDR3, as DNA: TGTGCCAGCAGCTTATCAGGAGAGACCCAGTACTTC. Translation: CASSLSGETQYF.

The sample holds one count of this clone. This chain links TRBV27 with TRBJ2-7; D possibly uses TRBD1 or TRBD2 (6 bases each). CDR3 size: 14 residues. Trimming pared 5 bases from V and 2 bases from J, leaving 13 bases between. The germline V gene has CDR1 MNHEY and CDR2 SMNVEV (reference sequence). The CDR3 protein is CASSAEGGAYEQYF. CDR3 bases: TGTGCCAGCAGTGCCGAGGGGGGAGCCTACGAGCAGTACTTC.

V and J are TRBV4-1 and TRBJ1-2; tentative D call: TRBD1 (5 bases). Germline CDR1 is MGHRA and CDR2 is YSYEKL. The CDR3 is made up of 18 amino acids. V shed 1 base and J shed 4 bases, with 22 bases lying between them. The CDR3 reads CASSQGSHKGTDPYGYTF. The CDR3 nucleotides are TGCGCCAGCAGCCAAGGGTCCCACAAGGGGACGGACCCCTATGGCTACACCTTC.

In its sample, this clone was seen once. J is TRBJ2-7 and V is TRBV7-9; 7 bases fit TRBD1. Germline CDR1 SEHNR, CDR2 FQNEAQ (reference sequence). This CDR3 contains 13 residues. With 1 base clipped from V and 12 bases from J, the junction kept 9 bases outside the gene matches. The CDR3 nucleotides are TGTGCCAGCAGCTTAGAACCCTTGGACAGGACGTACTTC. It is translated as CASSLEPLDRTYF.

In this sample, this clone turned up many times. The chain uses TRBV7-2 and TRBJ1-1; TRBD1 might be the D (6 bases). Germline CDR1 SGHTA, CDR2 FQGNSA. This CDR3 is built from 15 residues. Trimming pared 0 bases from V and 2 bases from J, leaving 10 bases between. CDR3 DNA: TGTGCCAGCAGCTTAGCACAGGGCCTTAACACTGAAGCTTTCTTT. Translation: CASSLAQGLNTEAFF.

The gene calls are TRBV21-1 and TRBJ2-7; TRBD2 is taken as the D call from the table, unchecked against the DNA. TRBV21-1 is termed a pseudogene. This CDR3 has 15 residues. The CDR3 sequence: CASSKDGGFSREQYF. The DNA of the CDR3 is TGTGCCAGCAGCAAAGACGGGGGGTTTTCGAGGGAGCAGTACTTC.

V usage is TRBV6-6 and J usage is TRBJ1-1, with 8 positions matching TRBD1. V dropped 5 bases and J dropped 0; count of bases not matched to a gene: 8. The length of the CDR3 is 16 residues. CDR1 MNHNY and CDR2 SVGAGI come from the germline V gene (reference sequence). The CDR3 loop is CASSKSGQGLNTEAFF. Here the CDR3 DNA reads TGTGCCAGCAGTAAATCAGGACAGGGTCTGAACACTGAAGCTTTCTTT.

This clone was counted a few times. The chain employs TRBV27 and TRBJ2-7; no definite D call. Germline assignment: CDR1 MNHEY and CDR2 SMNVEV (reference sequence). Between the trimmed V and J ends, which lost 8 bases and 2 bases, there was a span of 10 bases. This CDR3 contains 12 residues. CDR3 nucleotides: TGTGCCAGCTTTGGAAGGGCCTACGAGCAGTACTTC. It translates to CASFGRAYEQYF.

The chain is built from TRBV5-8 and TRBJ1-5; TRBD1 agrees at 8 bases. J was trimmed by 4 bases and V by 0 bases; bases with no gene match: 9. CDR1 is SGHTS, CDR2 YDEGEE, per germline. This CDR3 is built from 17 residues. As DNA, the CDR3 is TGTGCCAGCAGCTTGGCAATTTACAGGGGGGATAATCAGCCCCAGCATTTT. This sequence encodes CASSLAIYRGDNQPQHF.

The V and J genes are TRBV5-6 and TRBJ1-1, with 7 bases matching TRBD1. This CDR3 is built from 11 residues. CDR1 and CDR2 (germline): SGHDT, YYEEEE. Losses at the gene ends were 4 bases for V and 10 bases for J; bases not matched to a gene: 4. This chain's CDR3 is CASSASGGAFF. CDR3 bases: TGTGCCAGCAGCGCGTCAGGGGGAGCTTTCTTT.

Comment on this clone: The identical CDR3 is also encoded by other nucleotide sequences in the sample. The CDR3 nucleotides read TGTGCCAGCAGCCAAGACGATGGGGGAGGAGACACTGAAGCTTTCTTT. It encodes CASSQDDGGGDTEAFF. The chain links TRBV4-2 to TRBJ1-1, with a possible D match to TRBD1 (5 bases). This CDR3 is 16 amino acids long. Germline V CDR1 and CDR2: LGHNA, YNFKEQ. Trimming shortened V by 0 bases and J by 3 bases, and 14 bases separated the two germline ends.

This chain connects TRBV7-8 to TRBJ2-1, with 10 positions matching TRBD2. The CDR3 consists of 16 residues. V gave up 3 bases and J gave up 5 bases; unmatched junction bases: 7. Germline loops: CDR1 SGHVS, CDR2 FQNEAQ. The CDR3 region is CASSFLSSGGDNEQFF. The CDR3 DNA follows: TGTGCCAGCAGCTTCCTCAGCAGCGGGGGGGACAATGAGCAGTTCTTC.

In DNA form, the CDR3 reads TGCAGCGCCCGGGGGGGTAATGAAAAACTGTTTTTT. It translates to CSARGGNEKLFF. The V gene is TRBV29-1, the J gene TRBJ1-4; possibly TRBD1 for D (5 bases). Germline values: CDR1 SQVTM, CDR2 ANQGSEA. The CDR3 is made up of 12 amino acids. The ends were cut back, 7 bases at V and 4 bases at J, with 10 bases in the middle.

J is TRBJ2-7 and V is TRBV28; D remains ambiguous. CDR1 MDHEN and CDR2 SYDVKM come from the germline V gene. Trimming left V 6 bases short and J 3 bases short, with 3 bases between. CDR3 length equals 10 residues. This chain's CDR3 is CASSHYEQYF. In nucleotides, the CDR3 is TGTGCCAGCAGCCACTACGAGCAGTACTTC. The variable domain in full, completed from reference TRBV28 and TRBJ2-7, reads DVKVTQSSRYLVKRTGEKVFLECVQDMDHENMFWYRQDPGLGLRLIYFSYDVKMKEKGDIPEGYSVSREKKERFSLILESASTNQTSMYLCASSHYEQYFGPGTRLTVT.

The chain employs TRBV5-4 and TRBJ1-3; D is unclear. V dropped 3 bases and J dropped 3 bases, with 10 bases sitting between them. The CDR3 runs to 14 residues. Germline CDR1 is SGHNT and CDR2 is YYREEE (reference sequence). The CDR3 bases are TGTGCCAGCAGCTCCGAAGGAGGTGGAAACACCATATATTTT. This encodes CASSSEGGGNTIYF.

The gene calls are TRBV10-1 and TRBJ2-3; TRBD2 agrees at 13 bases. CDR3 length: 14 amino acids. The J segment lost 6 bases and the V segment lost 6 bases, leaving 3 bases of the junction unmatched. Germline V gives CDR1 WNHNN, CDR2 SYGVQD (reference sequence). The DNA for the CDR3 is TGCGCCAGCAGACTAGCGGGGGGGATGGATACGCAGTATTTT. Protein: CASRLAGGMDTQYF.

The V gene is TRBV6-6, the J gene TRBJ2-5, with TRBD1 identical over 7 bases. Germline V gene data show CDR1 as MNHNY and CDR2 as SVGAGI (reference sequence). The junction had 6 bases not matched to a gene; V was cut back by 6 bases and J by 2 bases. CDR3 length equals 14 residues. This CDR3 reads CASRRQGGQETQYF. DNA of the CDR3: TGTGCCAGCAGGAGACAGGGTGGGCAAGAGACCCAGTACTTC.

The genes are TRBV27 and TRBJ1-1, with unresolved D. Germline CDR1 reads MNHEY; CDR2 reads SMNVEV (reference sequence). The ends were cut back, 5 bases at V and 6 bases at J, with 19 bases in the middle. This CDR3 region has 15 residues. CDR3 sequence (DNA): TGTGCCAGCAGTACCAACCTCGGACTTGCTGCTGAAGCTTTCTTT. It specifies CASSTNLGLAAEAFF.

This rearrangement joins TRBV30 to TRBJ1-4; D is undetermined. There are 14 residues in the CDR3. Trimming removed 3 bases from V and 3 bases from J, with 11 bases in between. CDR1 is GTSNPN and CDR2 is SVGIG in the germline V gene (reference sequence). The CDR3 sequence is CAWSQRAANEKLFF. Here the CDR3 DNA reads TGTGCCTGGAGCCAAAGAGCGGCTAATGAAAAACTGTTTTTT.